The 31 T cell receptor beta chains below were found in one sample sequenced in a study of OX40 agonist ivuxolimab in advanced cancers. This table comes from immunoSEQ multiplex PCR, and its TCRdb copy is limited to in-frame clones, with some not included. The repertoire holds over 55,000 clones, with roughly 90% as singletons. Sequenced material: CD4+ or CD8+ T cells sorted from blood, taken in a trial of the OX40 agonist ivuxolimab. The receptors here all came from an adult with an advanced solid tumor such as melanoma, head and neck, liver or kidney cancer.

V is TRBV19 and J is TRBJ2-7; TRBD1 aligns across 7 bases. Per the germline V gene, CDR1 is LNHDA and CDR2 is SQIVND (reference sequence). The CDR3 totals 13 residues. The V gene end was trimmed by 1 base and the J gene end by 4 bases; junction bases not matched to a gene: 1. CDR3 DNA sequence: TGTGCCAGTAGTATAGGACAGGGATACGAGCAGTACTTC. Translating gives CASSIGQGYEQYF.

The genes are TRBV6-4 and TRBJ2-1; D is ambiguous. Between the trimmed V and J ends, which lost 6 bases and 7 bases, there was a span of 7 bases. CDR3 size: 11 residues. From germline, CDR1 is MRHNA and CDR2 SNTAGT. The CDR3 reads CASRGLNEQFF. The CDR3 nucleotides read TGTGCCAGCAGGGGCCTTAATGAGCAGTTCTTC.

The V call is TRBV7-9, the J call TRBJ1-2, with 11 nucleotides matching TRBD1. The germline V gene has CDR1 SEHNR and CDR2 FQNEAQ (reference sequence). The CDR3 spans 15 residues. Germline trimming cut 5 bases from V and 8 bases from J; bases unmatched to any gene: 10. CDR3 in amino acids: CASSPGQGEIEGYTF. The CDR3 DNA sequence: TGTGCCAGCAGCCCGGGACAGGGGGAGATCGAGGGCTACACCTTC.

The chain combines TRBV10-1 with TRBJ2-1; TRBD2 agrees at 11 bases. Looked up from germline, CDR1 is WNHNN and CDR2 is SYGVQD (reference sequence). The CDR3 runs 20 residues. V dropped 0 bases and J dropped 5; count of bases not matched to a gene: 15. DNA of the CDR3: TGCGCCAGCAGTGAGTCGACGGTGCCTAGCGGGGGGACCGGTCACAATGAGCAGTTCTTC. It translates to CASSESTVPSGGTGHNEQFF.

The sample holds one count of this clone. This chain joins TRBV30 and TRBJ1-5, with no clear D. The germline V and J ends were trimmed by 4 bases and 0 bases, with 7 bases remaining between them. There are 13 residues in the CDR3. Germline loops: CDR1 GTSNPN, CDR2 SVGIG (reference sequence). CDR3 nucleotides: TGTGCCTGGACCGGGGATAGCAATCAGCCCCAGCATTTT. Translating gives CAWTGDSNQPQHF.

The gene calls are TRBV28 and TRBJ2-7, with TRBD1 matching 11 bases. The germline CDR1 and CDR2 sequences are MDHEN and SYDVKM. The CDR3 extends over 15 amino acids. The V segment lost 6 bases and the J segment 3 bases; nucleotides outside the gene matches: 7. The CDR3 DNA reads TGTGCCAGCAGGTTACCGGGACAGGGGGGCTACGAGCAGTACTTC. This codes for CASRLPGQGGYEQYF.

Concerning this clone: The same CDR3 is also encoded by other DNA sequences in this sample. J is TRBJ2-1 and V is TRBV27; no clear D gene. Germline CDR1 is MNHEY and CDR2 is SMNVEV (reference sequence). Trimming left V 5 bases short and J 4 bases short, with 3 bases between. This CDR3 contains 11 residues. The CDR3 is CASSLYNEQFF. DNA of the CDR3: TGTGCCAGCAGTCTATACAATGAGCAGTTCTTC.

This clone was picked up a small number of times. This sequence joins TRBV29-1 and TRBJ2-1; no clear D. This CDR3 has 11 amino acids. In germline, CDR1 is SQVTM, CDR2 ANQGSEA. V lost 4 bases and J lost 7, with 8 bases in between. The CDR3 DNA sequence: TGCAGCGTTGCGCCAGTTAATGAGCAGTTCTTC. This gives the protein CSVAPVNEQFF.

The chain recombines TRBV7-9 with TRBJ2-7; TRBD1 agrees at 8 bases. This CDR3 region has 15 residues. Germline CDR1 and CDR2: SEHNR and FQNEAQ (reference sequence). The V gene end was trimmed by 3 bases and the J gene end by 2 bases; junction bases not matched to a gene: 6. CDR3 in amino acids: CASSLPDRVPYEQYF. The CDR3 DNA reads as TGTGCCAGCAGCTTGCCGGACAGGGTACCCTACGAGCAGTACTTC. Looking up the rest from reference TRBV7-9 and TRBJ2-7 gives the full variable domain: DTGVSQNPRHKITKRGQNVTFRCDPISEHNRLYWYRQTLGQGPEFLTYFQNEAQLEKSRLLSDRFSAERPKGSFSTLEIQRTEQGDSAMYLCASSLPDRVPYEQYFGPGTRLTVT.

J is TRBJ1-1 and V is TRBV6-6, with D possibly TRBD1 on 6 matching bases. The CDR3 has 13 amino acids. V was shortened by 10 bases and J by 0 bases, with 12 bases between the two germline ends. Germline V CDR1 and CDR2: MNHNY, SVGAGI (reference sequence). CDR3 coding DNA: TGTGCCATTCGACAGGAGATGAACACTGAAGCTTTCTTT. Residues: CAIRQEMNTEAFF.

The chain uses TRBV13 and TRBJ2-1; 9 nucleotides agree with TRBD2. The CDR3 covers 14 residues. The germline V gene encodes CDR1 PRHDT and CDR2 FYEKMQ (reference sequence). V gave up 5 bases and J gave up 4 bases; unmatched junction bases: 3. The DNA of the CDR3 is TGTGCCAGCAGCGAGGCGGGGGGGTACAATGAGCAGTTCTTC. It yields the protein CASSEAGGYNEQFF.

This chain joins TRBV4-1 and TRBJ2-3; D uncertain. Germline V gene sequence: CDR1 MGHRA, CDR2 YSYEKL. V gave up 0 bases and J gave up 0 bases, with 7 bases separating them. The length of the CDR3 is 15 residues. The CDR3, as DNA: TGCGCCAGCAGCCAAGATAGCACTAGCACAGATACGCAGTATTTT. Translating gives CASSQDSTSTDTQYF.

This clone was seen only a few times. CDR3 in DNA: TGTGCCAGCAGTTACTCAGGACAGGGATCCGGGGAGCTGTTTTTT. It encodes CASSYSGQGSGELFF. The chain has TRBV6-5 and TRBJ2-2; 8 nucleotides line up with TRBD1. Germline V gene data show CDR1 as MNHEY and CDR2 as SVGAGI. J gave up 6 bases and V 0 bases, and 3 bases lay outside the gene matches. The CDR3 runs to 15 residues.

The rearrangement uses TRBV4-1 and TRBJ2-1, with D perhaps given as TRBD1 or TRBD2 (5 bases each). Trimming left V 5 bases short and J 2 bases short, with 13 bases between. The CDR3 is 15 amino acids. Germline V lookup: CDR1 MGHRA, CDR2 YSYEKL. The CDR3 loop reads CASSGRDGTYNEQFF. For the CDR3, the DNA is TGCGCCAGCAGCGGAAGGGACGGCACCTACAATGAGCAGTTCTTC.

The CDR3 DNA reads as TGTGCCAGCAGTTATGCTGCTTCCTACGAGCAGTACTTC. Residues: CASSYAASYEQYF. The chain recombines TRBV27 with TRBJ2-7; D call uncertain. Trimming removed 4 bases from V and 1 base from J, with 8 bases in between. The CDR3 covers 13 residues. Germline values: CDR1 MNHEY, CDR2 SMNVEV (reference sequence).

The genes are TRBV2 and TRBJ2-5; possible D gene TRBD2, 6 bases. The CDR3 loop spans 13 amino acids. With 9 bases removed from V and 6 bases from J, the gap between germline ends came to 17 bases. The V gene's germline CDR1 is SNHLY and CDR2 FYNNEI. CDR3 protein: CASLGLPVKTQYF. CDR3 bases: TGTGCCAGTCTGGGACTGCCGGTAAAGACCCAGTACTTC.

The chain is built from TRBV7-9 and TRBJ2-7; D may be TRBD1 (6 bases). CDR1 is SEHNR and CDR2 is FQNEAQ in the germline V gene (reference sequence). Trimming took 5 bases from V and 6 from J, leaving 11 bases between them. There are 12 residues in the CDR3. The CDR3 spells CASSLDRPEQYF. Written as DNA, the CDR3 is TGTGCCAGCAGCCTAGACAGGCCCGAGCAGTACTTC.

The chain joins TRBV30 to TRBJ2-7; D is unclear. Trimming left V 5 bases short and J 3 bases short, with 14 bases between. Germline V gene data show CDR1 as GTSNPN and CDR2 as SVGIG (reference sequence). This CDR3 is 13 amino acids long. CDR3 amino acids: CAWEKSNVYEQYF. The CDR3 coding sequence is TGTGCCTGGGAGAAGTCTAACGTCTACGAGCAGTACTTC. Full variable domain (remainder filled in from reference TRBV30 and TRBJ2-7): SQTIHQWPATLVQPVGSPLSLECTVEGTSNPNLYWYRQAAGRGLQLLFYSVGIGQISSEVPQNLSASRPQDRQFILSSKKLLLSDSGFYLCAWEKSNVYEQYFGPGTRLTVT.

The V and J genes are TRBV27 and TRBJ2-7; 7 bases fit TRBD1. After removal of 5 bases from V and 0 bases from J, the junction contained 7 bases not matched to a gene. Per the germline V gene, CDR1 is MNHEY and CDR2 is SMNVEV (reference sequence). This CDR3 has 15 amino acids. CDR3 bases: TGTGCCAGCAGTCCTACAGGGGCGCCCTCCTACGAGCAGTACTTC. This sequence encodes CASSPTGAPSYEQYF.

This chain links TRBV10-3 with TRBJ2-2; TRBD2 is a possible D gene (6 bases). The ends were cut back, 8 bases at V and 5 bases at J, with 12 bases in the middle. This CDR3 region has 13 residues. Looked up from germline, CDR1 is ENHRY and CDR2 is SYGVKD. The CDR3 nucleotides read TGTGCCATCCGTCGGGCGGGAACCGGGGAGCTGTTTTTT. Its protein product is CAIRRAGTGELFF.

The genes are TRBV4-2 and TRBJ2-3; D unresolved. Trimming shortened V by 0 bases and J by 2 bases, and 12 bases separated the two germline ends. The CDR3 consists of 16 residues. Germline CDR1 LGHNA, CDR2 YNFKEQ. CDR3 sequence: CASSQEKGFLTDTQYF. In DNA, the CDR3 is TGTGCCAGCAGCCAAGAAAAGGGTTTCCTCACAGATACGCAGTATTTT.

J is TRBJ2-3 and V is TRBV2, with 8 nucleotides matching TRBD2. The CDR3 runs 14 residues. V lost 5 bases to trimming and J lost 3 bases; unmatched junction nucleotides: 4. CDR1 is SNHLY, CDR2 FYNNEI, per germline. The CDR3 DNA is TGTGCCAGCAGTCCGGGAGGGGTGACAGATACGCAGTATTTT. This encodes CASSPGGVTDTQYF.

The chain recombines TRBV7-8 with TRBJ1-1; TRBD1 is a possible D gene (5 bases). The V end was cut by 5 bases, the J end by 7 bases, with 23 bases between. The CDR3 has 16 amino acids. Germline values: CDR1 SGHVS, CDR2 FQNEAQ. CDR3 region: CASSLRLGGDSGEAFF. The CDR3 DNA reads TGTGCCAGCAGCCTCAGGCTTGGGGGGGACTCGGGTGAAGCTTTCTTT.

CDR3 residues: CASSLYHEQYV. The CDR3 DNA follows: TGTGCCAGCAGCTTGTATCACGAGCAGTACGTC. The chain is built from TRBV5-6 and TRBJ2-7; D ambiguous. Germline CDR1 SGHDT, CDR2 YYEEEE. The ends were cut back, 1 base at V and 5 bases at J, with 4 bases in the middle. The CDR3 has 11 residues.

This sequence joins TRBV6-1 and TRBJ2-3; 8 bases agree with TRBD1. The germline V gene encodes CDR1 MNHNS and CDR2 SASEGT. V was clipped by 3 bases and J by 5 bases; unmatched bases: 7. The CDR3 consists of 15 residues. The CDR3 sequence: CASSDNQGAGDTQYF. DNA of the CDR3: TGTGCCAGCAGTGATAATCAGGGGGCCGGAGATACGCAGTATTTT.

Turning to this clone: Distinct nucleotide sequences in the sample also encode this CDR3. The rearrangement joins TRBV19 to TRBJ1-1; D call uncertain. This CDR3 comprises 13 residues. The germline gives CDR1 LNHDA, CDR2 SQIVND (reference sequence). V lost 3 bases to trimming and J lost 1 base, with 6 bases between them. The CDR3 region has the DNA TGTGCCAGTAGTATCTCAGGGAACACTGAAGCTTTCTTT. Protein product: CASSISGNTEAFF.

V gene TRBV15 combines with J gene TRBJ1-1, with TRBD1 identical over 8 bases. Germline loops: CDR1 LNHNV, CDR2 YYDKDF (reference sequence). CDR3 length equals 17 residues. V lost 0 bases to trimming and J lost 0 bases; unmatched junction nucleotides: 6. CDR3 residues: CATSRDGTGPMNTEAFF. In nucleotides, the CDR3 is TGTGCCACCAGCAGAGATGGGACAGGACCCATGAACACTGAAGCTTTCTTT.

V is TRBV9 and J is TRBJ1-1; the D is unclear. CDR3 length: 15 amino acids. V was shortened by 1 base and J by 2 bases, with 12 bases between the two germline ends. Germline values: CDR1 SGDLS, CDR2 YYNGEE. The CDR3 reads CASSVSGQHNTEAFF. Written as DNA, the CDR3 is TGTGCCAGCAGCGTATCGGGCCAACACAACACTGAAGCTTTCTTT.

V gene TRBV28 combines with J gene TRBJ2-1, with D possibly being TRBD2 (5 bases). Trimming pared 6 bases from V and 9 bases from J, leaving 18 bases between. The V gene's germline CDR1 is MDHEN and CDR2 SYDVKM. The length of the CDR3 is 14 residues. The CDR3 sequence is CASSPRGEWVEQFF. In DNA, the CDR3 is TGTGCCAGCAGCCCCCGGGGTGAGTGGGTTGAGCAGTTCTTC.

CDR3 amino acids: CASSGTGMADTQYF. The CDR3 bases are TGTGCCAGCAGCGGGACAGGTATGGCAGATACGCAGTATTTT. The chain has TRBV5-5 and TRBJ2-3, with 8 bases fitting TRBD1. Germline loops: CDR1 SGHKS, CDR2 YYEKEE (reference sequence). This CDR3 has 14 residues. V lost 4 bases to trimming and J lost 4 bases; unmatched junction nucleotides: 5.

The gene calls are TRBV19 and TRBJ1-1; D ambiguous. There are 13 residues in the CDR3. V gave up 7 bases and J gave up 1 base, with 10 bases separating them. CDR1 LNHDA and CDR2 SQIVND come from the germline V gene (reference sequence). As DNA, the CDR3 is TGTGCCAGTACCTTCAACCCGAACACTGAAGCTTTCTTT. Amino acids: CASTFNPNTEAFF.